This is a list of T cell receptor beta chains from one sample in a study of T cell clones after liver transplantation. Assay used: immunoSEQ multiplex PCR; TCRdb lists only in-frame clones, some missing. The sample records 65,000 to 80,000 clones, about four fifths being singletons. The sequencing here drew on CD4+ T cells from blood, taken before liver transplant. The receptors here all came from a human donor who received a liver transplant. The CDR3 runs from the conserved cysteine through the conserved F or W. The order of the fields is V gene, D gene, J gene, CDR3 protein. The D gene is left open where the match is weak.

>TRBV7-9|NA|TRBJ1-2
CASSPGRGYTF
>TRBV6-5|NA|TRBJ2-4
CASSLWLGNIQYF
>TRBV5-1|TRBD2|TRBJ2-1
CASSSTAGGPLNEQFF
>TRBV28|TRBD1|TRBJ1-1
CASSFGGGRSEAFF
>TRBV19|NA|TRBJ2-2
CASSPRGGGGELFF
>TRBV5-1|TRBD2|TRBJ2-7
CASSLWTSFSYEQYF
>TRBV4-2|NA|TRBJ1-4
CASSQDDWQGGEKLFF
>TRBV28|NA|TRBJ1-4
CATQGGLAEKLFF
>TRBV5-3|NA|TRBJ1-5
CARSLGWDQPQHF
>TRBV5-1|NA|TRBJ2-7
CASSLVGGRYEQYF
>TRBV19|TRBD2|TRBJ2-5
CASSISGGIETQYF
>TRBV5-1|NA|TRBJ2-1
CASSLDRANEQFF
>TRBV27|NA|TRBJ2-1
CASSSPVRARGNEQFF
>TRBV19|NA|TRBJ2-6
CASSRGGPLGANVLTF
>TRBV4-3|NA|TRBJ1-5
CASSQDLGWPQHF
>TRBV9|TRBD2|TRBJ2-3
CASSARGSGNTDTQYF
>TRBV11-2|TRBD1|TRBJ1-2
CASSYRDRPGHGYTF
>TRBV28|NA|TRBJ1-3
CASSRGVGNTIYF
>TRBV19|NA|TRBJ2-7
CASSIGPYAYEQYF
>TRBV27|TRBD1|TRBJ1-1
CASRLLRTGGTEAFF
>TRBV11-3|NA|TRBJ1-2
CASSRDGGDGYTF
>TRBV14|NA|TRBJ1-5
CASSLRLYSNQPQHF
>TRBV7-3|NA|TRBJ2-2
CASSKRVGELFF
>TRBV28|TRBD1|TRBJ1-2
CASSYNRGYGYTF
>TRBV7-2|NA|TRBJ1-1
CASSSTGGKETEAFF
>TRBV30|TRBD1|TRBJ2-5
CAWSAGPPFRTGAGETQYF
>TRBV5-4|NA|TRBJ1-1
CASSLGQTNTEAFF